Sequencing of this TCR beta chain was carried out in a study of T cell responses to AZD1222 COVID-19 vaccine. Only in-frame clones appear in the TCRdb table, and some are missing; sequencing was by immunoSEQ multiplex PCR. The sample shows 150,000 or so clones, approximately 90% of them seen only once. The CDR3 contains 15 residues. The germline gives CDR1 SGHNT, CDR2 YYREEE (reference sequence). The V and J ends lost 4 bases and 5 bases, in that order; junction bases with no gene match: 10. As concerns this clone: The antigen remains unidentified.

Study observations and caveats: Donors, mostly white British, included more females; clonal diversity was possibly underestimated.

The sequence came from an adult in good health. V is TRBV5-4 and J is TRBJ1-2, with 8 nucleotides matching TRBD1. This specimen consisted of peripheral blood, obtained on day 0 of AZD1222 vaccination. The CDR3 sequence is CASSRTGGLAYGYTF. The CDR3 DNA is TGTGCCAGCAGCCGAACAGGGGGACTGGCTTATGGCTACACCTTC. The complete variable domain, with remaining parts taken from reference TRBV5-4 and TRBJ1-2, reads ETGVTQSPTHLIKTRGQQVTLRCSSQSGHNTVSWYQQALGQGPQFIFQYYREEENGRGNFPPRFSGLQFPNYSSELNVNALELDDSALYLCASSRTGGLAYGYTFGSGTRLTVV.